This TCR beta chain was identified during a study of CD8+ T cells in alopecia areata. About the study: Treatment with tofacitinib (6 to 18 months) was followed by 6 months off drug.

Extracted RNA was reverse transcribed, and the resulting cDNA served as sequencing template. The protocol was immunoSEQ multiplex PCR, while the TCRdb copy is restricted to in-frame clones and leaves out a portion. The repertoire consists of fewer than 150,000 clones, with 82% occurring once and the leading ten covering 20% to 25%. The sample's treatment: oral pan-JAK inhibitor, 5-10 mg twice daily. PBMCs were stained for CD3, CD4 and CD8, and CD4+ and CD8+ T cells were sorted. Trimming pared 6 bases from V and 3 bases from J, leaving 15 bases between. The CDR3 spans 13 residues. Per the germline V gene, CDR1 is SQVTM and CDR2 is ANQGSEA.

The J gene is TRBJ2-7, the V gene TRBV29-1; unclear D gene. This TCR was sampled from a human donor with alopecia areata. Sequenced material: CD8+ T cells sorted from blood, taken at week 4, from a patient treated with tofacitinib. CDR3 coding DNA: TGCAGCGTCATACATGGGGATCTCTACGAGCAGTACTTC. It specifies CSVIHGDLYEQYF.